What follows are 30 T cell receptor beta chains derived from one specimen sequenced in a study of Ad26.COV2.S vaccination and SARS-CoV-2 variants. Treatment indicated: around 19 received Ad26.COV2.S at low or high dose, single or two shots; roughly 5 received placebo; per-sample allocation not given. Samples came from day 63 after the first vaccine or placebo injection. Clones were sequenced by immunoSEQ multiplex PCR, and TCRdb holds only the in-frame ones, with some missing. The table has about 680,000 clones, more than 70% seen once. Sequencing was performed on peripheral blood, taken in a trial of Ad26.COV2.S vaccine versus placebo. These receptors were taken from a person aged 18-60 years who received the Ad26.COV2.S COVID-19 vaccine or a placebo.

The chain uses TRBV25-1 and TRBJ1-1; D is ambiguous. This CDR3 region has 14 residues. V was shortened by 4 bases and J by 1 base, with 10 bases between the two germline ends. Germline loops: CDR1 MGHDK, CDR2 SYGVNS. The CDR3 protein is CASSGIEPNTEAFF. The CDR3 DNA reads TGTGCCAGCAGTGGGATTGAACCGAACACTGAAGCTTTCTTT.

This chain uses TRBV10-3 with TRBJ2-6, with D perhaps matching TRBD2 (6 bases). The germline V gene has CDR1 ENHRY and CDR2 SYGVKD. V lost 2 bases to trimming and J lost 8 bases, with 7 bases between them. CDR3 length equals 13 residues. CDR3 amino acids: CAISEGLTNVLTF. CDR3 DNA: TGTGCCATCAGTGAGGGACTAACCAACGTCCTGACTTTC.

The chain recombines TRBV19 with TRBJ2-7; D possibly corresponds to TRBD2 (6 bases). Trimming shortened V by 4 bases and J by 4 bases, and 20 bases separated the two germline ends. Germline V gene lookup returns CDR1 LNHDA and CDR2 SQIVND (reference sequence). The CDR3 sequence is 16 residues long. The CDR3 is CASSRGVGAEGYEQYF. CDR3 nucleotides: TGTGCCAGTAGTAGGGGGGTAGGGGCCGAGGGTTACGAGCAGTACTTC.

V is TRBV5-6 and J is TRBJ2-5, with D uncertain. CDR3 length: 14 amino acids. V was shortened by 2 bases and J by 5 bases, with 13 bases between the two germline ends. The V gene's germline CDR1 is SGHDT and CDR2 YYEEEE. The CDR3 loop reads CASSLSPFGETQYF. CDR3 sequence (DNA): TGTGCCAGCAGCTTATCTCCCTTCGGGGAGACCCAGTACTTC.

The chain joins TRBV6-4 to TRBJ2-1, with D unclear. The V gene's germline CDR1 is MRHNA and CDR2 SNTAGT. With 5 bases removed from V and 0 bases from J, the gap between germline ends came to 11 bases. The CDR3 is made up of 15 amino acids. The DNA for the CDR3 is TGTGCCAGCAGTTCAGCTCCCGGCTCCTACAATGAGCAGTTCTTC. This encodes CASSSAPGSYNEQFF.

The rearrangement joins TRBV5-5 to TRBJ1-3; weak D call: TRBD1 (5 bases). Trimming pared 8 bases from V and 0 bases from J, leaving 15 bases between. Looked up from germline, CDR1 is SGHKS and CDR2 is YYEKEE (reference sequence). The CDR3 has 15 residues. For the CDR3, the DNA is TGTGCCAGTAGGGGTGGGCTGAGCTCTGGAAACACCATATATTTT. Amino acids: CASRGGLSSGNTIYF.

As to this clone: The same CDR3 is also encoded by other DNA sequences in this sample. The J gene is TRBJ2-7, the V gene TRBV6-5, with unresolved D. V gave up 0 bases and J gave up 3 bases, with 9 bases separating them. This CDR3 contains 14 residues. Germline V gene lookup returns CDR1 MNHEY and CDR2 SVGAGI. The CDR3 sequence is CASSYSRPDYEQYF. CDR3 nucleotides: TGTGCCAGCAGTTACTCGAGGCCAGACTACGAGCAGTACTTC.

This chain connects TRBV6-5 to TRBJ1-2; 7 positions agree with TRBD1. The ends lost 5 bases at V and 5 bases at J; junction bases unmatched: 8. This CDR3 spans 14 amino acids. The germline V gene has CDR1 MNHEY and CDR2 SVGAGI. The CDR3 loop is CASSQTGTVYGYTF. The CDR3, as DNA: TGTGCCAGCAGTCAAACCGGGACAGTATATGGCTACACCTTC.

V and J are TRBV19 and TRBJ1-2, with D possibly matching TRBD1 (5 bases). Germline V gene lookup returns CDR1 LNHDA and CDR2 SQIVND (reference sequence). Trimming left V 3 bases short and J 4 bases short, with 12 bases between. This CDR3 is 14 amino acids long. The CDR3 is CASSIQGPVYGYTF. The CDR3 DNA sequence: TGTGCCAGTAGTATTCAGGGACCGGTCTATGGCTACACCTTC.

Written as DNA, the CDR3 is TGCGCCAGCAGCTTGGAAAGGGCGGCAGATACGCAGTATTTT. Translated: CASSLERAADTQYF. V and J are TRBV5-1 and TRBJ2-3; D call uncertain. The CDR3 is made up of 14 amino acids. The germline V and J ends were trimmed by 0 bases and 4 bases, with 9 bases remaining between them. The germline gives CDR1 SGHRS, CDR2 YFSETQ.

The chain joins TRBV30 to TRBJ1-2; TRBD1 aligns across 8 bases. The ends lost 7 bases at V and 8 bases at J; junction bases unmatched: 12. The germline CDR1 and CDR2 sequences are GTSNPN and SVGIG (reference sequence). The CDR3 has 13 residues. Written as DNA, the CDR3 is TGTGCCTCCCCCCCGACAGGGGTGGAAGGCTACACCTTC. The encoded protein is CASPPTGVEGYTF.

This chain joins TRBV2 and TRBJ1-3; 7 bases match TRBD1. This CDR3 region has 15 residues. Losses at the gene ends were 3 bases for V and 4 bases for J; bases not matched to a gene: 6. CDR1 and CDR2 from the germline V gene are SNHLY and FYNNEI. The CDR3 reads CASSDDRVGGNTIYF. The CDR3, as DNA: TGTGCCAGCAGTGATGACAGGGTGGGCGGAAACACCATATATTTT.

V usage is TRBV2 and J usage is TRBJ2-1; D not resolved. The CDR3 runs to 16 residues. Germline-derived CDR1 and CDR2 are SNHLY and FYNNEI. Deletions cut 3 bases from V and 2 bases from J, with 14 bases between. The DNA for the CDR3 is TGTGCCAGCAGTGAGAGCCAGGATGGGACCTACAATGAGCAGTTCTTC. Amino acid sequence: CASSESQDGTYNEQFF.

The chain recombines TRBV9 with TRBJ2-7; TRBD1 matches 10 bases. The CDR3 sequence is 17 residues long. V gave up 3 bases and J gave up 2 bases; unmatched junction bases: 11. The germline V gene encodes CDR1 SGDLS and CDR2 YYNGEE. This chain's CDR3 is CASSERGTGVGTYEQYF. The DNA of the CDR3 is TGTGCCAGCAGCGAGAGGGGGACAGGGGTTGGAACCTACGAGCAGTACTTC.

As for this clone: Just one base apart from a much larger clone, this may be a read error. Other DNA sequences of this sample code for an identical CDR3. The rearrangement links TRBV6-6 to TRBJ1-6; D is ambiguous. Germline loops: CDR1 MNHNY, CDR2 SVGAGI (reference sequence). The CDR3 is 13 amino acids. V lost 2 bases, J lost 6 bases, and 5 bases lay in between. This chain's CDR3 is CASSYGVNSPLHF. Here the CDR3 DNA reads TGTGCCAGCAGTTACGGCGTTAATTCACCCCTCCACTTT.

This clone was counted between two and nine times. The rearrangement uses TRBV2 and TRBJ1-1, with unresolved D. The CDR3 has 12 amino acids. Germline lookup yields CDR1 SNHLY and CDR2 FYNNEI. V was trimmed by 5 bases and J by 6 bases, leaving 10 bases between them. The chain's CDR3 is CASSTGFAEAFF. CDR3 DNA sequence: TGTGCCAGCAGTACCGGGTTCGCTGAAGCTTTCTTT.

The rearrangement uses TRBV6-5 and TRBJ1-5; D not certain. V was clipped by 5 bases and J by 2 bases, with 10 bases between them. Germline values: CDR1 MNHEY, CDR2 SVGAGI. The CDR3 sequence is 14 residues long. The CDR3 DNA reads as TGTGCCAGCAGTCCCGCCTTAGGCAATCAGCCCCAGCATTTT. It specifies CASSPALGNQPQHF.

The CDR3 here is CASSQTSARYEQYF. CDR3 bases: TGTGCCAGCAGCCAAACAAGTGCCAGGTACGAGCAGTACTTC. The rearrangement links TRBV3-1 (or the pseudogene TRBV3-2) to TRBJ2-7; D is uncertain. The CDR3 is 14 residues long. Trimming took off 2 bases at V and 4 bases at J, with 12 bases between the two ends. The germline gives CDR1 LGHDT, CDR2 YNNKEL (reference sequence).

This clone came up a few times. The rearrangement uses TRBV30 and TRBJ1-5; D unclear. The germline V gene encodes CDR1 GTSNPN and CDR2 SVGIG (reference sequence). CDR3 length: 15 amino acids. V lost 1 base to trimming and J lost 0 bases, with 10 bases between them. The CDR3 DNA reads as TGTGCCTGGAGTGAAAAGGTCTATAGCAATCAGCCCCAGCATTTT. Its translation: CAWSEKVYSNQPQHF.

The gene calls are TRBV19 and TRBJ2-7, with no clear D. The V gene lost 2 bases and the J gene lost 0 bases, with 11 bases spanning the gap. This CDR3 spans 15 amino acids. The germline gives CDR1 LNHDA, CDR2 SQIVND (reference sequence). The CDR3, as DNA: TGTGCCAGTAGTATAAGGGCGGAAAGCTCCTACGAGCAGTACTTC. Residues: CASSIRAESSYEQYF. The variable domain in full, with the rest retrieved from reference TRBV19 and TRBJ2-7, is DGGITQSPKYLFRKEGQNVTLSCEQNLNHDAMYWYRQDPGQGLRLIYYSQIVNDFQKGDIAEGYSVSREKKESFPLTVTSAQKNPTAFYLCASSIRAESSYEQYFGPGTRLTVT.

This chain joins TRBV18 and TRBJ2-1, with TRBD1 matching over 7 bases. This CDR3 is 14 amino acids long. Unmatched junction bases numbered 10, after V lost 4 bases and J lost 10 bases. Germline values: CDR1 KGHSH, CDR2 LQKENI. The CDR3 loop reads CASSQSTTGREQFF. CDR3 sequence (DNA): TGTGCCAGCTCACAATCGACGACAGGGCGAGAGCAGTTCTTC.

The chain is built from TRBV2 and TRBJ2-7; no definite D call. V was clipped by 6 bases and J by 2 bases, with 14 bases between them. The CDR3 is made up of 14 amino acids. The germline CDR1 and CDR2 sequences are SNHLY and FYNNEI. CDR3 sequence: CASSPEPATYEQYF. CDR3 bases: TGTGCCAGCAGCCCCGAGCCCGCTACCTACGAGCAGTACTTC.

The chain is built from TRBV19 and TRBJ1-4; the match to TRBD1 covers 10 bases. With 5 bases clipped from V and 8 bases from J, the junction kept 8 bases outside the gene matches. This CDR3 region has 15 residues. CDR1 is LNHDA, CDR2 SQIVND, per germline (reference sequence). DNA of the CDR3: TGTGCCAGTAGTTCGCCGGGACAGGGGTGGGAAAAACTGTTTTTT. Protein sequence: CASSSPGQGWEKLFF. Based on the CDR3 plus reference TRBV19 and TRBJ1-4, the full variable domain is DGGITQSPKYLFRKEGQNVTLSCEQNLNHDAMYWYRQDPGQGLRLIYYSQIVNDFQKGDIAEGYSVSREKKESFPLTVTSAQKNPTAFYLCASSSPGQGWEKLFFGSGTQLSVL.

This clone was seen only a few times. The chain employs TRBV10-3 and TRBJ2-7; D call uncertain. From germline, CDR1 is ENHRY and CDR2 SYGVKD. V was pared by 5 bases and J by 0 bases, with 14 bases between. The length of the CDR3 is 15 residues. The CDR3 DNA reads TGTGCCATCAGTAGAAGGGATGGGGACTCCTACGAGCAGTACTTC. Translation: CAISRRDGDSYEQYF.

The genes are TRBV5-4 and TRBJ1-2; D ambiguous. The CDR3 runs to 13 residues. CDR1 and CDR2 (germline): SGHNT, YYREEE (reference sequence). V dropped 9 bases and J dropped 8 bases, with 20 bases sitting between them. The CDR3, as DNA: TGTGCCATCTCAAGGTCCGGCTTTAGGGGCTACACCTTC. Its protein product is CAISRSGFRGYTF. Looking up the rest from reference TRBV5-4 and TRBJ1-2 gives the full variable domain: ETGVTQSPTHLIKTRGQQVTLRCSSQSGHNTVSWYQQALGQGPQFIFQYYREEENGRGNFPPRFSGLQFPNYSSELNVNALELDDSALYLCAISRSGFRGYTFGSGTRLTVV.

The V call is TRBV5-1, the J call TRBJ2-5; 9 nucleotides agree with TRBD2. The germline V gene encodes CDR1 SGHRS and CDR2 YFSETQ. J gave up 5 bases and V 4 bases, and 12 bases lay outside the gene matches. This CDR3 is 16 amino acids long. The CDR3: CASSRAPAGGGETQYF. The CDR3 region has the DNA TGCGCCAGCAGCCGCGCCCCCGCGGGAGGGGGGGAGACCCAGTACTTC.

This sequence joins TRBV6-5 and TRBJ1-5; TRBD1 agrees at 8 bases. With 2 bases clipped from V and 2 bases from J, the junction kept 5 bases outside the gene matches. This CDR3 contains 16 residues. CDR1 MNHEY and CDR2 SVGAGI come from the germline V gene. CDR3 sequence (DNA): TGTGCCAGCAGTTACACGTTGACAGGGGGCAATCAGCCCCAGCATTTT. This encodes CASSYTLTGGNQPQHF.

This clone has a handful of counts. This chain joins TRBV10-3 and TRBJ2-7; perhaps TRBD2 as D (6 bases). There are 14 residues in the CDR3. The V and J ends lost 2 bases and 2 bases respectively, with 10 bases between them. From germline, CDR1 is ENHRY and CDR2 SYGVKD. CDR3 in amino acids: CAISEARLAYEQYF. The DNA of the CDR3 is TGTGCCATCAGTGAGGCGAGACTAGCCTACGAGCAGTACTTC.

The CDR3 DNA is TGTGCCAGCTCACTCCCGGGACTGGGCGATGAGCAGTTCTTC. Translated, it gives CASSLPGLGDEQFF. V gene TRBV18 combines with J gene TRBJ2-1; TRBD2 might be the D (6 bases). The V gene lost 4 bases and the J gene lost 8 bases, with 15 bases spanning the gap. The germline V gene has CDR1 KGHSH and CDR2 LQKENI. CDR3 length: 14 residues.

The V call is TRBV29-1, the J call TRBJ2-7; the D call may be TRBD1 or TRBD2 (5 bases each). CDR3 length: 12 residues. Germline V gene lookup returns CDR1 SQVTM and CDR2 ANQGSEA. V lost 6 bases and J lost 3, with 12 bases in between. CDR3 amino acids: CSVYGAYYEQYF. CDR3 DNA sequence: TGCAGCGTATACGGGGCTTACTACGAGCAGTACTTC.